Listed below are T cell receptor beta chains from one sample, sequenced in a study of blood T cell repertoires in COVID-19. Data came from immunoSEQ multiplex PCR; TCRdb stores just in-frame clones and leaves some out. The table lists some 210,000 clones, under 90% of them singletons. Material: peripheral blood. Source of these receptors: a human donor in a cohort sampled during active COVID-19. The CDR3 runs from the conserved cysteine through the conserved F or W. D genes are given only for firm matches. Only part of the rows carry a size: once, few, many, or a class if the clone is expanded.

CDR3aa: CASSTTGGLAGANVLTF; CDR3nt: TGTGCCAGCAGCACCACAGGGGGCTTAGCTGGGGCCAACGTCCTGACTTTC; len: 17; d_gene: TRBD1; v_gene: TRBV7-8; j_gene: TRBJ2-6; abundance: NA
CDR3aa: CASSEALTEAFF; CDR3nt: TGTGCCAGCAGTGAAGCCTTGACTGAAGCTTTCTTT; len: 12; d_gene: NA; v_gene: TRBV6-1; j_gene: TRBJ1-1; abundance: NA
CDR3aa: CATSDFSGQYEQFF; CDR3nt: TGTGCCACCAGTGATTTCTCTGGACAATATGAGCAGTTCTTC; len: 14; d_gene: NA; v_gene: TRBV24-1; j_gene: TRBJ2-1; abundance: NA
CDR3aa: CATSRGQWQFF; CDR3nt: TGTGCCACCTCGAGAGGGCAATGGCAGTTCTTC; len: 11; d_gene: NA; v_gene: TRBV19; j_gene: TRBJ2-1; abundance: NA
CDR3aa: CASSRDRGHYGYTF; CDR3nt: TGTGCCAGCAGCCGGGACAGGGGCCACTATGGCTACACCTTC; len: 14; d_gene: TRBD1; v_gene: TRBV3-1/TRBV3-2; j_gene: TRBJ1-2; abundance: NA
CDR3aa: CAIQQENYGYTF; CDR3nt: TGTGCCATTCAACAGGAAAACTATGGCTACACCTTC; len: 12; d_gene: NA; v_gene: TRBV28; j_gene: TRBJ1-2; abundance: NA
CDR3aa: CASSGGQGYGYTF; CDR3nt: TGTGCCAGCAGCGGGGGACAGGGCTATGGCTACACCTTC; len: 13; d_gene: TRBD1; v_gene: TRBV6-5; j_gene: TRBJ1-2; abundance: NA
CDR3aa: CASSPPSSGVRHEQYF; CDR3nt: TGTGCCAGCTCACCACCGTCGAGCGGGGTTCGCCACGAGCAGTACTTC; len: 16; d_gene: TRBD2; v_gene: TRBV18; j_gene: TRBJ2-7; abundance: NA
CDR3aa: CASSQVLLNTEAFF; CDR3nt: TGTGCCAGCTCCCAGGTGCTACTGAACACTGAAGCTTTCTTT; len: 14; d_gene: NA; v_gene: TRBV2; j_gene: TRBJ1-1; abundance: NA
CDR3aa: CASLGLAGALFNTGELFF; CDR3nt: TGCGCCAGCCTCGGCCTAGCGGGAGCCCTTTTCAACACCGGGGAGCTGTTTTTT; len: 18; d_gene: TRBD2; v_gene: TRBV10-1; j_gene: TRBJ2-2; abundance: NA
CDR3aa: CASLMTGVNTEAFF; CDR3nt: TGTGCCAGCTTAATGACAGGGGTGAACACTGAAGCTTTCTTT; len: 14; d_gene: TRBD1; v_gene: TRBV18; j_gene: TRBJ1-1; abundance: NA
CDR3aa: CASSLGAEGFSGNTIYF; CDR3nt: TGCGCCAGCAGCTTGGGGGCGGAGGGCTTCTCTGGAAACACCATATATTTT; len: 17; d_gene: NA; v_gene: TRBV5-1; j_gene: TRBJ1-3; abundance: NA
CDR3aa: CASSLLGTGNTGELFF; CDR3nt: TGTGCCAGCAGCCTCCTGGGGACAGGGAACACCGGGGAGCTGTTTTTT; len: 16; d_gene: TRBD1; v_gene: TRBV7-8; j_gene: TRBJ2-2; abundance: once
CDR3aa: CASSGEGQINEKLFF; CDR3nt: TGCGCCAGCAGTGGCGAGGGACAGATTAATGAAAAACTGTTTTTT; len: 15; d_gene: TRBD1; v_gene: TRBV10-1; j_gene: TRBJ1-4; abundance: NA
CDR3aa: CASSVIDSTGELFF; CDR3nt: TGTGCCAGCAGTGTCATAGACTCCACCGGGGAGCTGTTTTTT; len: 14; d_gene: NA; v_gene: TRBV6-4; j_gene: TRBJ2-2; abundance: NA
CDR3aa: CASSFGTSGRWYNEQFF; CDR3nt: TGTGCCAGCAGCTTTGGTACTAGCGGGAGGTGGTACAATGAGCAGTTCTTC; len: 17; d_gene: TRBD2; v_gene: TRBV11-2; j_gene: TRBJ2-1; abundance: few
CDR3aa: CASSIRAGGSEQFF; CDR3nt: TGTGCCAGTAGTATAAGGGCAGGGGGGTCGGAGCAGTTCTTC; len: 14; d_gene: NA; v_gene: TRBV19; j_gene: TRBJ2-1; abundance: NA
CDR3aa: CASSRVQGIYGYTF; CDR3nt: TGTGCCAGTAGTAGGGTACAGGGGATCTATGGCTACACCTTC; len: 14; d_gene: TRBD1; v_gene: TRBV19; j_gene: TRBJ1-2; abundance: NA
CDR3aa: CASSQAGGADTQYF; CDR3nt: TGTGCCAGCAGCCAAGCGGGCGGGGCAGATACGCAGTATTTT; len: 14; d_gene: NA; v_gene: TRBV7-2; j_gene: TRBJ2-3; abundance: NA
CDR3aa: CASSSHDRADPQHF; CDR3nt: TGTGCCAGCAGTTCCCATGACAGGGCAGATCCCCAGCATTTT; len: 14; d_gene: TRBD1; v_gene: TRBV28; j_gene: TRBJ1-5; abundance: NA
CDR3aa: CASSTGAPELAGVYNEQFF; CDR3nt: TGTGCCAGCAGCACAGGTGCCCCAGAACTAGCGGGGGTCTACAATGAGCAGTTCTTC; len: 19; d_gene: TRBD2; v_gene: TRBV5-4; j_gene: TRBJ2-1; abundance: NA
CDR3aa: CASSSSRVGGYTF; CDR3nt: TGCGCCAGCAGTTCCTCCAGGGTTGGGGGCTACACCTTC; len: 13; d_gene: NA; v_gene: TRBV10-1; j_gene: TRBJ1-2; abundance: NA
CDR3aa: CASSLLSSYNSPLHF; CDR3nt: TGTGCCAGCAGCCTCCTCAGCTCCTATAATTCACCCCTCCACTTT; len: 15; d_gene: NA; v_gene: TRBV2; j_gene: TRBJ1-6; abundance: NA
CDR3aa: CASSPSGAGNTIYF; CDR3nt: TGTGCCAGCTCACCATCTGGGGCCGGAAACACCATATATTTT; len: 14; d_gene: NA; v_gene: TRBV18; j_gene: TRBJ1-3; abundance: NA
CDR3aa: CASSGGLFQPQHF; CDR3nt: TGTGCCAGCAGCGGAGGGTTATTTCAGCCCCAGCATTTT; len: 13; d_gene: NA; v_gene: TRBV2; j_gene: TRBJ1-5; abundance: NA
CDR3aa: CASSYLASPNSPLHF; CDR3nt: TGTGCCAGCAGTTACCTGGCCTCCCCAAATTCACCCCTCCACTTT; len: 15; d_gene: NA; v_gene: TRBV14; j_gene: TRBJ1-6; abundance: NA
CDR3aa: CASSLGQSGNTIYF; CDR3nt: TGTGCCAGCAGCTTGGGGCAGTCTGGAAACACCATATATTTT; len: 14; d_gene: NA; v_gene: TRBV5-5; j_gene: TRBJ1-3; abundance: NA
CDR3aa: CASSPTAGNEKLFF; CDR3nt: TGTGCCAGCTCACCGACAGCGGGTAATGAAAAACTGTTTTTT; len: 14; d_gene: NA; v_gene: TRBV18; j_gene: TRBJ1-4; abundance: NA
CDR3aa: CASSLQGQGNQPQHF; CDR3nt: TGTGCCAGCAGTTTACAGGGACAGGGAAATCAGCCCCAGCATTTT; len: 15; d_gene: TRBD1; v_gene: TRBV28; j_gene: TRBJ1-5; abundance: NA
CDR3aa: CASSPATSGRWAGELFF; CDR3nt: TGTGCCAGCAGCCCAGCGACTAGCGGGAGGTGGGCCGGGGAGCTGTTTTTT; len: 17; d_gene: TRBD2; v_gene: TRBV7-9; j_gene: TRBJ2-2; abundance: NA
CDR3aa: CASSIGQGDSPLHF; CDR3nt: TGTGCCAGTAGTATAGGACAGGGGGATTCACCCCTCCACTTT; len: 14; d_gene: TRBD1; v_gene: TRBV19; j_gene: TRBJ1-6; abundance: NA
CDR3aa: CASSPSDRAAFF; CDR3nt: TGTGCCAGCAGTCCTTCGGACAGGGCGGCTTTCTTT; len: 12; d_gene: TRBD1; v_gene: TRBV6-6; j_gene: TRBJ1-1; abundance: NA